Included here is one T cell receptor beta chain sequence, with context. This entry belongs to a study of blood T cell repertoires in COVID-19. Study as a whole: Both acute and convalescent COVID-19 samples were obtained from the United States, Italy and Spain.

Original data processing: Estimation of nucleated cell counts was performed using reference gene primer amplification. Here immunoSEQ multiplex PCR was the method, and the copy in TCRdb shows in-frame clones only, minus some. V and J calls plus clone size are reproduced from that table; the DNA served to infer D and trimming. This sample carries approximately 110,000 clones, approximately 85% of them seen once, and the ten largest clones take roughly 3.5%. Per the germline V gene, CDR1 is LGHDT and CDR2 is YNNKEL (reference sequence). This CDR3 is 15 amino acids long. The V gene end was trimmed by 7 bases and the J gene end by 3 bases; junction bases not matched to a gene: 11.

Specimen: peripheral blood. This sequence was found in a man aged 35 to 55 with acute or convalescent COVID-19. This chain links TRBV3-1 (or the pseudogene TRBV3-2) with TRBJ2-5, with TRBD2 identical over 7 bases. CDR3 nucleotides: TGTGCCAGCACCCAGAATATTGCGGGGGAAGAGACCCAGTACTTC. This encodes CASTQNIAGEETQYF.